The clone carrying this T cell receptor (beta chain) was seen a handful of times. This specimen comes from a study of T cells in Graves' hyperthyroidism and ophthalmopathy. CDR3 length: 24 residues. The germline CDR1 and CDR2 sequences are MNHEY and SMNVEV (reference sequence). Germline trimming cut 2 bases from V and 0 bases from J; bases unmatched to any gene: 21. The investigators amplified TCR beta CDR3 regions from RNA transcripts. HTBI primers were employed in a first-round RT-PCR of the TCR CDR3. TCRdb reprocessed the multiplex PCR reads with MiXCR, giving one entry per CDR3 protein. The sample includes hundreds of thousands of distinct CDR3 sequences, approximately 20% seen only once; the top ten take around 50%. Under 3 months was the duration of disease in ophthalmopathy patients, who also had a Clinical Activity Score of at least 3 and a NOSPECS grade of at least 4.

The receptor's source is a man aged 35 to 55 with Graves' ophthalmopathy. This rearrangement joins TRBV27 to TRBJ2-1; TRBD2 matches at 14 bases. What was sequenced was blood. CDR3 nucleotide sequence: TGTGCCAGCAGTTTAAGGAGTATTGAACCGGGACTAGCGGGAGTTTCTTTCTCCTACAATGAGCAGTTCTTC. This sequence encodes CASSLRSIEPGLAGVSFSYNEQFF.